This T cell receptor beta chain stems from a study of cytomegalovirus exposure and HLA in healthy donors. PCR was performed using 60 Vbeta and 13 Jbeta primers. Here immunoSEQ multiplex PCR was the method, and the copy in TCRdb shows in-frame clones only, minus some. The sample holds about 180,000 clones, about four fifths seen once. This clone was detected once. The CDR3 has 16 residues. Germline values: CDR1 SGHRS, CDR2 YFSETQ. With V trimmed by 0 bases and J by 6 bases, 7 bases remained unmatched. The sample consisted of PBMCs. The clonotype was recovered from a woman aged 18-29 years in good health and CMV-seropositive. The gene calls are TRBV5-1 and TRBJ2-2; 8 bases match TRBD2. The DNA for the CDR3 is TGCGCCAGCAGCTTGGCGGGAGGGAGTCTCGCCGGGGAGCTGTTTTTT. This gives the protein CASSLAGGSLAGELFF.